What follows are 24 T cell receptor beta chains derived from one specimen sequenced in a study of spatial heterogeneity in lung cancer. This sample's time point: sample taken at primary tumor resection. TCRdb used MiXCR to reprocess the 5' RACE reads, holding one entry per CDR3 protein. The table shows tens of thousands of distinct CDR3 sequences, with about 6.6% occurring only once. The sequencing used PBMCs, collected at surgery. These receptors were collected from a female donor with early-stage non-small cell lung cancer.

This clonotype was detected many times. V is TRBV12-3 or TRBV12-4 and J is TRBJ1-1; D is unresolved. The length of the CDR3 is 12 residues. The V end was cut by 5 bases, the J end by 1 base, with 5 bases between. The CDR3 protein is CASSRENTEAFF. Written as DNA, the CDR3 is TGTGCCAGCAGTCGGGAGAACACTGAAGCTTTCTTT.

This chain connects TRBV12-3 or TRBV12-4 to TRBJ1-2, with D unclear. The CDR3 has 13 residues. V was cut by 7 bases and J by 0 bases, with 9 bases left in between. The CDR3 region has the DNA TGTGCCAGCATCGGGGTAGCTAACTATGGCTACACCTTC. Its translation is CASIGVANYGYTF.

This clonotype was counted between two and nine times. The J gene is TRBJ2-5, the V gene TRBV7-9, with TRBD2 identical over 8 bases. CDR1 and CDR2 from the germline V gene are SEHNR and FQNEAQ (reference sequence). Trimming at V came to 7 bases and at J to 4 bases, leaving 11 bases not matched to a gene. This CDR3 has 15 residues. This CDR3 is CASTSPREGGETQYF. The CDR3 region has the DNA TGTGCCAGCACCTCTCCTCGGGAGGGGGGAGAGACCCAGTACTTC.

This clonotype was observed many times. The chain combines TRBV10-3 with TRBJ1-2; 10 positions agree with TRBD1. The V and J ends lost 3 bases and 8 bases, in that order; junction bases with no gene match: 3. The CDR3 is 13 amino acids. CDR1 and CDR2 from the germline V gene are ENHRY and SYGVKD. The CDR3 loop is CAISDGTGEGYTF. The CDR3 nucleotides read TGTGCCATCAGTGACGGGACAGGGGAGGGCTACACCTTC.

Many counts were recorded for this clonotype. V gene TRBV20-1 combines with J gene TRBJ2-7; the D is unclear. This CDR3 has 12 residues. V was cut by 1 base and J by 2 bases, with 6 bases left in between. The germline V gene has CDR1 DFQATT and CDR2 SNEGSKA (reference sequence). The CDR3, as DNA: TGCAGTGCTAGAGGGAAAACCTACGAGCAGTACTTC. It translates to CSARGKTYEQYF.

The table lists this clonotype with many counts. The chain joins TRBV7-9 to TRBJ2-1; 9 nucleotides align to TRBD1. The V gene's germline CDR1 is SEHNR and CDR2 FQNEAQ (reference sequence). Unmatched junction bases numbered 11, after V lost 4 bases and J lost 7 bases. The CDR3 spans 16 residues. The DNA of the CDR3 is TGTGCCAGCAGCTATCCTGGACAGGGGATCGGGAATGAGCAGTTCTTC. This gives the protein CASSYPGQGIGNEQFF.

This clonotype was recorded a few times. This chain uses TRBV5-6 with TRBJ2-7; 10 positions match TRBD1. V was pared by 4 bases and J by 5 bases, with 9 bases of the junction left unmatched. This CDR3 comprises 15 residues. Germline V gene data show CDR1 as SGHDT and CDR2 as YYEEEE. The CDR3 region has the DNA TGTGCCAGCAGCATACCGGGACAGGGGTACGACGAGCAGTACGTC. Translating gives CASSIPGQGYDEQYV.

There are a few counts of this clonotype. The rearrangement uses TRBV20-1 and TRBJ1-2; the D gene is possibly TRBD1 (5 bases). V lost 7 bases and J 5 bases, leaving 11 bases between the germline ends. The CDR3 is 11 residues long. Germline lookup yields CDR1 DFQATT and CDR2 SNEGSKA (reference sequence). Here the CDR3 reads CSVLQEYGYTF. In DNA form, the CDR3 reads TGCAGTGTCCTACAGGAGTATGGCTACACCTTC.

The chain recombines TRBV3-1 with TRBJ2-3; 14 bases fit TRBD2. Trimming took 4 bases from V and 7 from J; bases not matched to a gene: 4. The CDR3 spans 15 residues. Germline V gives CDR1 LGHDT, CDR2 YNNKEL (reference sequence). The CDR3 sequence is CASSRGTSGGNTQYF. Here the CDR3 DNA reads TGTGCCAGCAGCCGCGGGACTAGCGGGGGAAATACGCAGTATTTT.

This clonotype was seen many times. This chain uses TRBV7-9 with TRBJ2-2; 9 nucleotides match TRBD2. This CDR3 spans 14 amino acids. V lost 4 bases to trimming and J lost 11 bases; unmatched junction nucleotides: 8. Germline CDR1 reads SEHNR; CDR2 reads FQNEAQ (reference sequence). The CDR3 DNA is TGTGCCAGCAGCTCAAGCGGGGGGCTCACCGAGCTGTTTTTT. Amino acid sequence: CASSSSGGLTELFF.

The chain uses TRBV7-8 and TRBJ2-3, with D possibly being TRBD2 (6 bases). This CDR3 is built from 15 residues. Germline V lookup: CDR1 SGHVS, CDR2 FQNEAQ. Deletions cut 10 bases from V and 3 bases from J, with 20 bases between. The CDR3: CATRPYGSNTDTQYF. Written as DNA, the CDR3 is TGTGCCACCCGCCCGTACGGGAGTAATACAGATACGCAGTATTTT.

This clonotype was recorded at least ten times. This chain joins TRBV20-1 and TRBJ2-1; 11 nucleotides line up with TRBD1. Looked up from germline, CDR1 is DFQATT and CDR2 is SNEGSKA (reference sequence). V lost 5 bases to trimming and J lost 7 bases; unmatched junction nucleotides: 4. The CDR3 contains 13 residues. CDR3 protein: CSASGQGANEQFF. As DNA, the CDR3 is TGCAGTGCTTCCGGACAGGGGGCAAATGAGCAGTTCTTC.

A few counts support this clonotype. Relative to the germline gene, one junction end is altered; a read error may explain this. The rearrangement joins TRBV18 to TRBJ2-3, with a weak D call TRBD1 (6 bases). Per germline, CDR1 KGHSH and CDR2 LQKENI. The CDR3 sequence is 15 residues long. The CDR3 here is CVSSPRGSSTDTQYF. CDR3 sequence (DNA): TGTGTCAGCTCACCGAGGGGGTCTAGCACAGATACGCAGTATTTT.

This clonotype appeared many times. This chain links TRBV6-5 with TRBJ2-1; 16 bases are a match to TRBD2. CDR3 length: 16 amino acids. Germline assignment: CDR1 MNHEY and CDR2 SVGAGI. The V and J ends lost 0 bases and 7 bases, in that order; junction bases with no gene match: 0. For the CDR3, the DNA is TGTGCCAGCAGTTACTCGGGACTAGCGGGGGGGAATGAGCAGTTCTTC. It codes for CASSYSGLAGGNEQFF.

This clonotype was detected many times. The chain joins TRBV6-2 or TRBV6-3 to TRBJ1-5; perhaps TRBD1 as D (6 bases). Germline-derived CDR1 and CDR2 are MNHEY and SVGEGT. This CDR3 has 16 residues. V was cut by 6 bases and J by 0 bases, with 15 bases left in between. The CDR3 loop reads CASRAPGTLSNQPQHF. DNA of the CDR3: TGTGCCAGCAGAGCCCCCGGGACACTTAGCAATCAGCCCCAGCATTTT.

Many counts were recorded for this clonotype. V usage is TRBV5-1 and J usage is TRBJ2-1; TRBD1 might be the D (5 bases). The CDR3 sequence is 12 residues long. CDR1 and CDR2 (germline): SGHRS, YFSETQ. V lost 4 bases to trimming and J lost 7 bases, with 9 bases between them. The CDR3 here is CASSPAGNEQFF. CDR3 DNA: TGCGCCAGCAGCCCGGCAGGGAATGAGCAGTTCTTC.

The chain combines TRBV5-1 with TRBJ2-6; D is ambiguous. Germline CDR1 is SGHRS and CDR2 is YFSETQ. This CDR3 is 16 amino acids long. Trimming pared 0 bases from V and 0 bases from J, leaving 7 bases between. The DNA for the CDR3 is TGCGCCAGCAGCTTGGACGGCAACTCTGGGGCCAACGTCCTGACTTTC. This translates into CASSLDGNSGANVLTF.

This clonotype was observed a handful of times. V is TRBV6-1 and J is TRBJ1-1; 9 nucleotides match TRBD1. Losses at the gene ends were 5 bases for V and 8 bases for J; bases not matched to a gene: 12. CDR3 length: 15 amino acids. CDR1 and CDR2 (germline): MNHNS, SASEGT. CDR3 DNA sequence: TGTGCCAGCAGTTTGGCTCCGGGACAGGGAAGAGAAGCTTTCTTT. It specifies CASSLAPGQGREAFF.

This clonotype was recorded many times. This chain connects TRBV20-1 to TRBJ1-4; 10 bases are a match to TRBD1. Germline CDR1 is DFQATT and CDR2 is SNEGSKA (reference sequence). CDR3 size: 14 residues. Trimming removed 3 bases from V and 8 bases from J; junction bases left unmatched: 6. CDR3 DNA: TGCAGTGCTAGGGGGACAGGGGCCGGGGAAAAACTGTTTTTT. Amino acid sequence: CSARGTGAGEKLFF.

The sample holds many counts of this clonotype. V usage is TRBV12-3 or TRBV12-4 and J usage is TRBJ2-3; D is perhaps TRBD2 (5 bases). Deletions cut 7 bases from V and 3 bases from J, with 14 bases between. CDR3 size: 14 residues. The CDR3 DNA follows: TGTGCCAGCACGGACGGCCGGAGGACAGATACGCAGTATTTT. It translates to CASTDGRRTDTQYF.

This clonotype has at least ten counts. The V call is TRBV6-5, the J call TRBJ2-5, with 9 bases fitting TRBD1. V lost 6 bases, J lost 1 base, and 9 bases stayed unmatched. In germline, CDR1 is MNHEY, CDR2 SVGAGI. The CDR3 contains 16 residues. The CDR3 loop reads CASSLTGGVVQETQYF. CDR3 bases: TGTGCCAGCAGCCTGACAGGGGGGGTTGTCCAAGAGACCCAGTACTTC.

This sequence joins TRBV30 and TRBJ1-2; D is unresolved. Trimming pared 3 bases from V and 2 bases from J, leaving 10 bases between. This CDR3 spans 13 amino acids. From germline, CDR1 is GTSNPN and CDR2 SVGIG (reference sequence). As DNA, the CDR3 is TGTGCCTGGAGCGAGGGTATGAACTATGGCTACACCTTC. Translation: CAWSEGMNYGYTF.

Many counts were recorded for this clonotype. The chain uses TRBV24-1 and TRBJ2-1; 7 bases agree with TRBD1. CDR3 length: 16 residues. With V trimmed by 4 bases and J by 2 bases, 7 bases remained unmatched. The germline CDR1 and CDR2 sequences are KGHDR and SFDVKD. The CDR3 DNA follows: TGTGCCACCAGTGACACCGGGACAGTAACCTACAATGAGCAGTTCTTC. Protein: CATSDTGTVTYNEQFF.

There are many counts of this clonotype. The genes are TRBV5-1 and TRBJ2-3, with 8 bases that match TRBD1. CDR1 and CDR2 (germline): SGHRS, YFSETQ. This CDR3 is built from 15 residues. With 0 bases clipped from V and 1 base from J, the junction kept 1 base outside the gene matches. CDR3 protein: CASSLETGGTDTQYF. In DNA form, the CDR3 reads TGCGCCAGCAGCTTGGAGACAGGGGGCACAGATACGCAGTATTTT.